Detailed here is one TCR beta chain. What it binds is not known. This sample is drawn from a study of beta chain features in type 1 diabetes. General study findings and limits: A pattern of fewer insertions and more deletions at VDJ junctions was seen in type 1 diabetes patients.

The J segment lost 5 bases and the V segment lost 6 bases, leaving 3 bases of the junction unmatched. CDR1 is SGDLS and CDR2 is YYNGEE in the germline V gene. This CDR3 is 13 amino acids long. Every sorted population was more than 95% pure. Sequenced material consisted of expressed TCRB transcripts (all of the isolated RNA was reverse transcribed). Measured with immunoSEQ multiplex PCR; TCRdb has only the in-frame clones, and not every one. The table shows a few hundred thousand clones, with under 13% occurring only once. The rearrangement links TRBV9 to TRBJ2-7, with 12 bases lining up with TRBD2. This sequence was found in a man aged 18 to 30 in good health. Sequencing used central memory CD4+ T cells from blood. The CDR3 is CASNLAGGNEQYF. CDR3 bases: TGTGCCAGCAACCTAGCGGGAGGGAACGAGCAGTACTTC.